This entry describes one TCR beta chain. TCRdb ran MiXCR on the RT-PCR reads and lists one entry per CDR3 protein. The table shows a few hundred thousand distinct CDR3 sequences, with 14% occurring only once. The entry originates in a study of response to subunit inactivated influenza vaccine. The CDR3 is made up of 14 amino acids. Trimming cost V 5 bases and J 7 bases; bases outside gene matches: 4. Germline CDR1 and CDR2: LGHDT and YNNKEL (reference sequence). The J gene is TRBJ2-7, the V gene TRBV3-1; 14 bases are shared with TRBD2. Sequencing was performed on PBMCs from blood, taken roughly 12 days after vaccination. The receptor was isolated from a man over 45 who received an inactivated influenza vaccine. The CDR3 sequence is CASSWTSGGREQYF. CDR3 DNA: TGTGCCAGCAGCTGGACTAGCGGGGGGAGAGAGCAGTACTTC.